Following are 9 T cell receptor beta chains from one sample sequenced in a study of graft-versus-host responses after intestinal transplantation. Clones were read by immunoSEQ multiplex PCR, and TCRdb kept only the in-frame ones, dropping some. The sample has about 17,000 clones, around 79% seen once. Intraepithelial and lamina propria lymphocytes were freed from processed graft tissue. The sample was ileum tissue, taken roughly 460 days after intestinal transplant. All receptors come from a human patient who received an intestinal transplant, so some T cells may come from the graft donor.

The CDR3 protein is CASSPPVGDTQYF. The DNA for the CDR3 is TGCGCCAGCAGCCCCCCAGTCGGAGATACGCAGTATTTT. This rearrangement joins TRBV5-1 to TRBJ2-3; D unresolved. CDR1 is SGHRS, CDR2 YFSETQ, per germline. V was trimmed by 4 bases and J by 5 bases, leaving 11 bases between them. The CDR3 is 13 residues long.

DNA for the CDR3: TGTGCCAGCAGCTTAGGGCAGGGGGCAGTTAGGACTGAAGCTTTCTTT. Translating it yields CASSLGQGAVRTEAFF. The rearrangement links TRBV7-6 to TRBJ1-1; 8 bases line up with TRBD1. This CDR3 is built from 16 residues. V shed 1 base, J shed 5 bases, and the junction held 9 bases outside the gene matches. Germline lookup yields CDR1 SGHVS and CDR2 FNYEAQ.

The CDR3 region has the DNA TGCGCCAGCAGGGACCGGGACGGATCCTACGAGCAGTACTTC. Amino acid sequence: CASRDRDGSYEQYF. The chain joins TRBV5-1 to TRBJ2-7, with D perhaps given as TRBD1 or TRBD2 (5 bases each). The V gene's germline CDR1 is SGHRS and CDR2 YFSETQ. The CDR3 has 14 amino acids. The V end lost 5 bases, the J end lost 1 base, and 13 bases lay between the germline ends.

This clone was recorded only once. The rearrangement links TRBV9 to TRBJ2-5; 11 nucleotides align to TRBD2. The V and J ends lost 3 bases and 4 bases, in that order; junction bases with no gene match: 5. Germline assignment: CDR1 SGDLS and CDR2 YYNGEE. The CDR3 spans 15 residues. CDR3 amino acids: CASSDGSGGVETQYF. In DNA form, the CDR3 reads TGTGCCAGCAGCGACGGTAGCGGGGGGGTAGAGACCCAGTACTTC.

The rearrangement links TRBV7-9 to TRBJ2-3, with TRBD2 matching over 8 bases. Germline CDR1 is SEHNR and CDR2 is FQNEAQ (reference sequence). Trimming took 3 bases from V and 5 from J; bases not matched to a gene: 10. CDR3 length: 16 residues. The CDR3, as DNA: TGTGCCAGCAGCTTTACGGCTGGGACTAGGATAGATACGCAGTATTTT. Its translation is CASSFTAGTRIDTQYF.

This sequence joins TRBV18 and TRBJ2-5, with D perhaps matching TRBD2 (6 bases). Trimming removed 3 bases from V and 0 bases from J, with 14 bases in between. Germline-derived CDR1 and CDR2 are KGHSH and LQKENI. There are 16 residues in the CDR3. The CDR3 coding sequence is TGTGCCAGCTCACCGGGACTCCTACTTTACCAAGAGACCCAGTACTTC. Translated, it gives CASSPGLLLYQETQYF.

This chain joins TRBV4-2 and TRBJ2-1, with D possibly being TRBD2 (6 bases). Germline lookup yields CDR1 LGHNA and CDR2 YNFKEQ. The CDR3 covers 15 residues. V was cut by 0 bases and J by 4 bases, with 10 bases left in between. The CDR3 spells CASSQDGTPYNEQFF. CDR3 coding DNA: TGTGCCAGCAGCCAAGATGGGACTCCGTACAATGAGCAGTTCTTC.

This clone has a handful of counts. The chain recombines TRBV12-5 with TRBJ2-1, with 7 bases aligning to TRBD2. Trimming cost V 6 bases and J 4 bases; bases outside gene matches: 6. Germline lookup yields CDR1 LGHNT and CDR2 FRNRAP. The CDR3 consists of 14 residues. The CDR3 here is CASGLGGDYNEQFF. CDR3 DNA: TGTGCTAGTGGACTGGGGGGGGATTACAATGAGCAGTTCTTC.

The rearrangement joins TRBV6-5 to TRBJ2-1, with 9 bases lining up with TRBD2. V shed 6 bases, J shed 4 bases, and the junction held 4 bases outside the gene matches. The V gene's germline CDR1 is MNHEY and CDR2 SVGAGI. The CDR3 has 14 residues. CDR3 residues: CASSRLAAYNEQFF. The CDR3 DNA sequence: TGTGCCAGCAGCCGACTAGCGGCATACAATGAGCAGTTCTTC.